These 2 T cell receptor beta chains originate from one sample sequenced in a study of CD8+ T cells in alopecia areata. Extraction of RNA preceded its reverse transcription into cDNA, which served as the sequencing template. Here immunoSEQ multiplex PCR was the method, and the copy in TCRdb shows in-frame clones only, minus some. The data show some 120,000 clones, with none appearing a single time. The sequenced sample consisted of lesional skin. These receptor sequences come from a C3H/HeJ mouse with alopecia areata. As its MHC haplotype, the strain has H2-k.

This clone was counted at least ten times. Mouse gene names apply. The read finishes 4 residues shy of the CDR3 end, and the germline J gene is used to complete it. The rearrangement links TRBV13-3 to TRBJ1-1, with a weak D call TRBD1 (6 bases). CDR3 length equals 14 residues. Between the trimmed V and J ends, which lost 6 bases and 0 bases, there was a span of 12 bases. Germline CDR1 and CDR2: NNHDY and SYVADS. The DNA read from the CDR3 is TGTGCCAGCACCGGACAGATTGCAAACACA. This translates into CASTGQIANT. The whole CDR3 sequence reads CASTGQIANTEVFF.

This clone was observed many times. Each gene name is a mouse one. Sequencing ends 4 residues short of the CDR3 end; the germline J gene provides the rest. The chain joins TRBV5 to TRBJ2-7; 11 nucleotides align to TRBD2. CDR1 is LGHNA and CDR2 is YNLKQL in the germline V gene (reference sequence). The CDR3 is made up of 14 amino acids. The CDR3 is CASSHRDWGYEQYF. Partial CDR3 DNA: TGTGCCAGCAGCCACCGGGACTGGGGGTAT.